One sample yielded the 30 T cell receptor beta chains listed below, sequenced in a study of vaccination and CD4 T cells after COVID-19. No cognate antigen is known for these TCRs. Regarding treatment: approximately 10-day PBMC culture with coronavirus spike peptide pools or control peptides (ViraFEST assay). The Oncomine TCR Beta short-read assay was applied to DNA of cultured CD4+ T cells. TCRdb used MiXCR to reprocess the PCR reads, holding one entry per CDR3 protein. The sample contains around 19,000 distinct CDR3 sequences, roughly 55% of which appear only once. The sample in question was CD4+ T cells from blood, cultured in vitro, obtained before SARS-CoV-2 vaccination. These receptors were obtained from a human donor who had recovered from COVID-19.

The chain is built from TRBV20-1 and TRBJ1-2; 7 bases align to TRBD1. The CDR3 covers 13 residues. V lost 3 bases and J lost 6; bases outside the gene matches: 7. Germline V lookup: CDR1 DFQATT, CDR2 SNEGSKA (reference sequence). CDR3: CSASVGQANGYTF. The CDR3 bases are TGCAGTGCTAGTGTAGGACAGGCAAATGGCTACACCTTC.

This rearrangement joins TRBV6-2 or TRBV6-3 to TRBJ1-5, with 7 nucleotides matching TRBD1. CDR3 length: 16 amino acids. J gave up 2 bases and V 5 bases, and 9 bases lay outside the gene matches. Germline V gene lookup returns CDR1 MNHEY and CDR2 SVGEGT. CDR3 residues: CASSPIRGEGNQPQHF. CDR3 DNA: TGTGCCAGCAGTCCGATCAGGGGGGAAGGCAATCAGCCCCAGCATTTT.

J is TRBJ1-6 and V is TRBV4-1, with D hard to call. CDR3 length: 14 amino acids. Germline V gene data show CDR1 as MGHRA and CDR2 as YSYEKL. The V and J ends lost 3 bases and 11 bases respectively, with 14 bases between them. The CDR3: CASSQQTIGAPLHF. The CDR3 DNA is TGCGCCAGCAGCCAGCAAACTATTGGGGCACCCCTCCACTTT.

J is TRBJ1-1 and V is TRBV6-5, with D tentatively TRBD1 (5 bases). CDR3 size: 15 residues. Germline CDR1 is MNHEY and CDR2 is SVGAGI. V dropped 0 bases and J dropped 1 base, with 9 bases sitting between them. The DNA for the CDR3 is TGTGCCAGCAGTTACTCCCGTAGGGGGAACACTGAAGCTTTCTTT. Residues: CASSYSRRGNTEAFF.

The CDR3 loop reads CASSISGGPHNEQFF. In nucleotides, the CDR3 is TGTGCCAGTAGTATATCGGGAGGGCCGCACAATGAGCAGTTCTTC. The chain couples TRBV19 to TRBJ2-1, with 8 nucleotides matching TRBD2. The CDR3 loop spans 15 amino acids. Germline trimming cut 2 bases from V and 5 bases from J; bases unmatched to any gene: 5. The germline gives CDR1 LNHDA, CDR2 SQIVND (reference sequence).

The chain employs TRBV20-1 and TRBJ2-3; TRBD2 aligns across 7 bases. Germline lookup yields CDR1 DFQATT and CDR2 SNEGSKA (reference sequence). The CDR3 runs to 16 residues. V was pared by 5 bases and J by 0 bases, with 11 bases of the junction left unmatched. The CDR3 reads CSAGILASGSTDTQYF. As DNA, the CDR3 is TGCAGTGCTGGTATCCTGGCTAGCGGTAGCACAGATACGCAGTATTTT.

V gene TRBV7-2 combines with J gene TRBJ1-1; TRBD1 matches at 8 bases. V was pared by 4 bases and J by 5 bases, with 6 bases of the junction left unmatched. Germline V gene lookup returns CDR1 SGHTA and CDR2 FQGNSA. This CDR3 has 14 amino acids. The CDR3 sequence: CASSSRTGKTEAFF. The CDR3, as DNA: TGTGCCAGCAGCTCCCGGACAGGGAAGACTGAAGCTTTCTTT.

The genes are TRBV7-9 and TRBJ1-2; D may be TRBD1 (5 bases). V was trimmed by 1 base and J by 6 bases, leaving 12 bases between them. The CDR3 contains 14 residues. Germline V lookup: CDR1 SEHNR, CDR2 FQNEAQ (reference sequence). The CDR3 region is CASSLEGCGHGYTF. The CDR3 nucleotides are TGTGCCAGCAGCTTAGAGGGGTGCGGCCATGGCTACACCTTC.

The chain is built from TRBV20-1 and TRBJ2-3; D gene ambiguous. Trimming shortened V by 2 bases and J by 0 bases, and 15 bases separated the two germline ends. Looked up from germline, CDR1 is DFQATT and CDR2 is SNEGSKA (reference sequence). The CDR3 length is 16 residues. Here the CDR3 DNA reads TGCAGTGCTAGATTTCTTGGGCGGTCTAGCACAGATACGCAGTATTTT. Its translation: CSARFLGRSSTDTQYF.

The rearrangement uses TRBV7-9 and TRBJ1-2; no definite D call. Trimming cost V 3 bases and J 7 bases, with 12 bases left between them. The CDR3 totals 13 residues. Per germline, CDR1 SEHNR and CDR2 FQNEAQ (reference sequence). Here the CDR3 reads CASSFRDNLGYTF. The CDR3 DNA reads as TGTGCCAGCAGCTTTCGAGACAATCTTGGCTACACCTTC.

The J gene is TRBJ1-1, the V gene TRBV28, with D uncertain. There are 11 residues in the CDR3. CDR1 is MDHEN, CDR2 SYDVKM, per germline. The germline V and J ends were trimmed by 7 bases and 6 bases, with 9 bases remaining between them. CDR3 DNA: TGTGCCAGCAATCGGAAGGCTGAAGCTTTCTTT. It yields the protein CASNRKAEAFF.

The chain joins TRBV27 to TRBJ1-6, with D possibly TRBD1 on 5 matching bases. The CDR3 covers 15 residues. The germline V gene has CDR1 MNHEY and CDR2 SMNVEV (reference sequence). V was trimmed by 3 bases and J by 6 bases, leaving 12 bases between them. The CDR3 nucleotides are TGTGCCAGCAGTTTGTTAAGGGGAAGTAATTCACCCCTCCACTTT. Translating it yields CASSLLRGSNSPLHF.

This chain uses TRBV20-1 with TRBJ1-2; no clear D. The germline V and J ends were trimmed by 6 bases and 10 bases, with 6 bases remaining between them. Per germline, CDR1 DFQATT and CDR2 SNEGSKA (reference sequence). The CDR3 totals 8 residues. DNA of the CDR3: TGCAGTGCCCCGACCTACACCTTC. This codes for CSAPTYTF.

There are a few counts of this clonotype. The chain combines TRBV20-1 with TRBJ1-5; no clear D. From germline, CDR1 is DFQATT and CDR2 SNEGSKA (reference sequence). The CDR3 is made up of 15 amino acids. Trimming stripped 1 base from V and 5 bases from J, with 15 bases between. The CDR3: CSARVIGFRDQPQHF. CDR3 sequence (DNA): TGCAGTGCTAGAGTGATAGGGTTTAGGGATCAGCCCCAGCATTTT.

This clonotype was counted once. The V gene is TRBV19, the J gene TRBJ1-1; D not certain. CDR1 and CDR2 from the germline V gene are LNHDA and SQIVND (reference sequence). With 6 bases removed from V and 2 bases from J, the gap between germline ends came to 10 bases. The CDR3 sequence is 13 residues long. The DNA of the CDR3 is TGTGCCAGTAGGTGGTCGGCCAACACTGAAGCTTTCTTT. It specifies CASRWSANTEAFF.

There are a few counts of this clonotype. The chain employs TRBV15 and TRBJ2-2, with D hard to call. Deletions cut 0 bases from V and 4 bases from J, with 6 bases between. Germline V gives CDR1 LNHNV, CDR2 YYDKDF (reference sequence). The CDR3 loop spans 14 amino acids. The CDR3 DNA reads TGTGCCACCAGCAGAGAAGAGATCACCGGGGAGCTGTTTTTT. Its protein product is CATSREEITGELFF.

This clonotype was detected only a few times. This chain connects TRBV9 to TRBJ1-2; D is ambiguous. The CDR3 contains 13 residues. CDR1 and CDR2 from the germline V gene are SGDLS and YYNGEE. V was cut by 3 bases and J by 4 bases, with 10 bases left in between. CDR3 amino acids: CASSATEPYGYTF. The DNA of the CDR3 is TGTGCCAGCAGCGCTACAGAGCCCTATGGCTACACCTTC.

This sequence joins TRBV20-1 and TRBJ2-4, with D possibly being TRBD1 (5 bases). CDR1 and CDR2 from the germline V gene are DFQATT and SNEGSKA (reference sequence). This CDR3 has 13 residues. V shed 6 bases and J shed 7 bases, with 16 bases lying between them. The CDR3 nucleotides are TGCAGTGCCCCTCGACAGAGGTCGAACATTCAGTACTTC. It codes for CSAPRQRSNIQYF.

The chain joins TRBV7-9 to TRBJ2-3; 7 bases are a match to TRBD2. Germline CDR1 and CDR2: SEHNR and FQNEAQ (reference sequence). This CDR3 has 15 amino acids. V gave up 5 bases and J gave up 2 bases; unmatched junction bases: 7. The CDR3 is CASSIPSGNTDTQYF. Here the CDR3 DNA reads TGTGCCAGCAGCATCCCTAGCGGAAACACAGATACGCAGTATTTT.

This clonotype turned up a few times. CDR3 nucleotide sequence: TGTGCCAGCAGCCGTAGCGGCACAGATACGCAGTATTTT. Protein: CASSRSGTDTQYF. The chain couples TRBV11-2 to TRBJ2-3, with D maybe TRBD2 (5 bases). CDR1 and CDR2 (germline): SGHAT, FQNNGV. The germline V and J ends were trimmed by 5 bases and 1 base, with 7 bases remaining between them. This CDR3 spans 13 amino acids.

The rearrangement links TRBV15 to TRBJ2-1; TRBD1 might be the D (6 bases). The V end was cut by 5 bases, the J end by 11 bases, with 16 bases between. Germline V gene sequence: CDR1 LNHNV, CDR2 YYDKDF (reference sequence). The CDR3 spans 13 residues. Here the CDR3 reads CATSSREQGKQFF. CDR3 sequence (DNA): TGTGCCACCAGCTCCCGTGAACAGGGAAAGCAGTTCTTC.

This clonotype was seen more than once but under ten times. This sequence joins TRBV7-8 and TRBJ1-6; 10 bases line up with TRBD1. The V segment lost 3 bases and the J segment 7 bases; nucleotides outside the gene matches: 15. There are 19 residues in the CDR3. CDR1 SGHVS and CDR2 FQNEAQ come from the germline V gene. CDR3 in amino acids: CASSFTTLWGDRGNSPLHF. CDR3 sequence (DNA): TGTGCCAGCAGCTTCACAACCCTTTGGGGGGACAGGGGCAATTCACCCCTCCACTTT.

CDR3 sequence: CASGYRSETEAFF. DNA for the CDR3: TGTGCCAGTGGCTACAGGAGTGAGACTGAAGCTTTCTTT. The chain is built from TRBV19 and TRBJ1-1, with D possibly being TRBD1 (5 bases). V lost 8 bases and J 5 bases, leaving 15 bases between the germline ends. Per germline, CDR1 LNHDA and CDR2 SQIVND (reference sequence). CDR3 length equals 13 residues.

This clonotype was detected a few times. J is TRBJ1-1 and V is TRBV6-2 or TRBV6-3; 7 bases fit TRBD1. Germline values: CDR1 MNHEY, CDR2 SVGEGT. Germline trimming cut 4 bases from V and 1 base from J; bases unmatched to any gene: 9. This CDR3 has 16 amino acids. CDR3 region: CASSWRRQGENTEAFF. The CDR3 nucleotides are TGTGCCAGCAGTTGGCGGCGACAGGGTGAGAACACTGAAGCTTTCTTT.

The chain has TRBV20-1 and TRBJ2-3; possibly TRBD1 or TRBD2 for D (7 bases each). CDR1 and CDR2 (germline): DFQATT, SNEGSKA (reference sequence). The CDR3 consists of 15 residues. CDR3 nucleotides: TGCAGCCTCGAGGGGGCGGGGGCAATCACAGATACGCAGTATTTT. It codes for CSLEGAGAITDTQYF.

The rearrangement uses TRBV4-3 and TRBJ2-5; 7 bases match TRBD1. J gave up 4 bases and V 3 bases, and 11 bases lay outside the gene matches. The CDR3 totals 16 residues. Looked up from germline, CDR1 is LGHNA and CDR2 is YSLEER. The CDR3 loop is CASSQDRQGGRETQYF. The CDR3, as DNA: TGCGCCAGCAGCCAGGATAGACAGGGCGGGCGAGAGACCCAGTACTTC.

This clonotype was picked up a small number of times. The chain's CDR3 is CSAAKGKEAFF. CDR3 sequence (DNA): TGCAGTGCTGCCAAGGGAAAAGAAGCTTTCTTT. V gene TRBV20-1 combines with J gene TRBJ1-1, with no clear D. The V gene's germline CDR1 is DFQATT and CDR2 SNEGSKA (reference sequence). The CDR3 sequence is 11 residues long. The germline V and J ends were trimmed by 5 bases and 8 bases, with 12 bases remaining between them.

The V call is TRBV20-1, the J call TRBJ1-5; 9 nucleotides line up with TRBD1. Germline CDR1 DFQATT, CDR2 SNEGSKA (reference sequence). The CDR3 runs 14 residues. The CDR3 region has the DNA TGCGGTGGCCTGGGACAGGGTGGCAATCAGCCCCAGCATTTT. Translated, it gives CGGLGQGGNQPQHF.

The V gene is TRBV15, the J gene TRBJ2-3, with 11 bases lining up with TRBD2. V was pared by 0 bases and J by 4 bases, with 6 bases of the junction left unmatched. The CDR3 runs 17 residues. The germline CDR1 and CDR2 sequences are LNHNV and YYDKDF (reference sequence). DNA for the CDR3: TGTGCCACCAGCAGAGATTTACTAGCGGGAGCCCCAGATACGCAGTATTTT. Its protein is CATSRDLLAGAPDTQYF.

The V call is TRBV28, the J call TRBJ1-5, with D maybe TRBD1 (6 bases). V lost 2 bases and J 1 base, leaving 6 bases between the germline ends. Germline CDR1 is MDHEN and CDR2 is SYDVKM. The CDR3 runs 14 residues. The CDR3 coding sequence is TGTGCCAGCAGTTTAGGACAGAGCAATCAGCCCCAGCATTTT. Its translation: CASSLGQSNQPQHF.